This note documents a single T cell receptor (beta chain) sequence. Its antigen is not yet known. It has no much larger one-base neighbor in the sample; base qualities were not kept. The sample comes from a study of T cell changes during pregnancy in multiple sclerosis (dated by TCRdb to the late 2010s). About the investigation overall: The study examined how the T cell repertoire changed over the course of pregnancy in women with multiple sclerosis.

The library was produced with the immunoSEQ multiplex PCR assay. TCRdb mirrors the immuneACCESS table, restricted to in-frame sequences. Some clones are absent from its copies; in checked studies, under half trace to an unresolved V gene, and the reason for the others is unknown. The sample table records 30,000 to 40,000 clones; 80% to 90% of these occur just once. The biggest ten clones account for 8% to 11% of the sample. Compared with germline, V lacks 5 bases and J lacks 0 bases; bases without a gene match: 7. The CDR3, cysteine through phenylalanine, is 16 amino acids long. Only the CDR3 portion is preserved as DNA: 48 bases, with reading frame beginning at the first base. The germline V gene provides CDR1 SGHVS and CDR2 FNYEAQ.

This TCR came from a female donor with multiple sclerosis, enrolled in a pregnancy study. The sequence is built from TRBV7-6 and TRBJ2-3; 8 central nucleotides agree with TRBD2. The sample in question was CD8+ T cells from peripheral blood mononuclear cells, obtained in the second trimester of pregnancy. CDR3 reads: CASSRPGGASTDTQYF. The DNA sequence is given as TGTGCCAGCAGCAGACCCGGGGGGGCCAGCACAGATACGCAGTATTTT.